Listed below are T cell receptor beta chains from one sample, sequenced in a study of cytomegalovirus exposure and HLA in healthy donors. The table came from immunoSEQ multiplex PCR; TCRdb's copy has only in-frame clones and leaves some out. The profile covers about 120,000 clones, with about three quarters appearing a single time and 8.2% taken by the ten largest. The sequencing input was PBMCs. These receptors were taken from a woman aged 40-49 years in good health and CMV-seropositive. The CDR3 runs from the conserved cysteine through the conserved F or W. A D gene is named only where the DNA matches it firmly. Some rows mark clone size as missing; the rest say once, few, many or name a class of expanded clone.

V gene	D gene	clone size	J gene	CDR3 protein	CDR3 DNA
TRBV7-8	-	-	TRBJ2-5	CASSSSGTAVLATQYF	TGTGCCAGCAGCTCGTCCGGGACTGCCGTTCTAGCGACCCAGTACTTC
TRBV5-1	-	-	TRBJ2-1	CASSERVNEQFF	TGCGCCAGCAGCGAGAGGGTCAATGAGCAGTTCTTC
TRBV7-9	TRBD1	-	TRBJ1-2	CASSFTGVGNYGYTF	TGTGCCAGCAGCTTCACAGGGGTCGGTAACTATGGCTACACCTTC
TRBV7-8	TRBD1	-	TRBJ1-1	CASSYRTGYTEAFF	TGTGCCAGCAGCTACCGGACAGGGTACACTGAAGCTTTCTTT
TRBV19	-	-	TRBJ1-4	CASSIGATNEKLFF	TGTGCCAGTAGTATCGGTGCAACTAATGAAAAACTGTTTTTT
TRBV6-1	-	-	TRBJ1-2	CASSEMGAAYGYTF	TGTGCCAGCAGTGAAATGGGGGCCGCCTATGGCTACACCTTC
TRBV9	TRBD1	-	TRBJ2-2	CASSVDTGQGPEELFF	TGTGCCAGCAGCGTAGATACTGGACAGGGGCCGGAGGAGCTGTTTTTT
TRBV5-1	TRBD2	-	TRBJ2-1	CASIEGLAGGSSYNEQFF	TGCGCCAGCATTGAGGGGCTAGCGGGGGGGAGCTCCTACAATGAGCAGTTCTTC
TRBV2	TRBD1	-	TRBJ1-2	CASSRDSRSYYGYTF	TGTGCCAGCAGTAGGGACAGTAGGTCTTACTATGGCTACACCTTC
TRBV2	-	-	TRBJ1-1	CASSNLGGNTEAFF	TGTGCCAGCAGTAACCTTGGAGGGAACACTGAAGCTTTCTTT
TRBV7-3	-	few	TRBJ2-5	CASSLRGGETQYF	TGTGCCAGCAGCCTCAGGGGCGGAGAGACCCAGTACTTC
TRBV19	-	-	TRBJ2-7	CASSGLFRDEQYF	TGTGCCAGTAGTGGTCTCTTCCGGGACGAGCAGTACTTC
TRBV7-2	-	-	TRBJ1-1	CASSLALLRANTEAFF	TGTGCCAGCAGCTTAGCACTACTGAGGGCAAACACTGAAGCTTTCTTT
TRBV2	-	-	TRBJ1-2	CARLRGDDGYTF	TGTGCCAGACTCAGGGGAGATGATGGCTACACCTTC
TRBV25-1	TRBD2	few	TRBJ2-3	CASSHTSGGAPDTQYF	TGTGCCAGCAGCCATACTAGCGGGGGGGCTCCAGATACGCAGTATTTT
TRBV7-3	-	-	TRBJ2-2	CASSPGGAGTGELFF	TGTGCCAGCAGCCCCGGAGGGGCGGGCACCGGGGAGCTGTTTTTT
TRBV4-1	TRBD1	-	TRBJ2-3	CASSLRTGGRTDTQYF	TGCGCCAGCAGCCTCCGGACAGGGGGACGCACAGATACGCAGTATTTT
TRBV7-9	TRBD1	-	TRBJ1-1	CASSEQGADTEAFF	TGTGCCAGCAGCGAACAGGGGGCGGACACTGAAGCTTTCTTT
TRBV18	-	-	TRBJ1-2	CASSPAQGGSYGYTF	TGTGCCAGCTCACCAGCCCAGGGCGGGAGCTATGGCTACACCTTC
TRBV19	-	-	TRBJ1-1	CASSIRSRDSTEAFF	TGTGCCAGTAGTATCAGGAGCAGGGACTCCACTGAAGCTTTCTTT
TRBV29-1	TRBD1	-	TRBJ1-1	CSVEVSGQPNTEAFF	TGCAGCGTTGAAGTTTCGGGACAGCCGAACACTGAAGCTTTCTTT
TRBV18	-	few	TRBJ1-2	CASSYRVSTYGYTF	TGTGCCAGCTCCTACAGGGTGTCAACCTATGGCTACACCTTC
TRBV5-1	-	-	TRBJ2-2	CASSLGQLSGELFF	TGCGCCAGCAGCTTGGGACAGCTGTCTGGGGAGCTGTTTTTT
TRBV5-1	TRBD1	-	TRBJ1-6	CASSLAPGQGRSPLHF	TGCGCCAGCAGCTTGGCCCCTGGACAGGGCCGCTCACCCCTCCACTTT
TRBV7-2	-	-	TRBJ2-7	CASSGARSYEQYF	TGTGCCAGCAGCGGTGCCAGGTCCTACGAGCAGTACTTC
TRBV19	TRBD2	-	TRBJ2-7	CASSGAGGPLEQYF	TGTGCCAGTAGTGGTGCGGGGGGGCCCCTCGAGCAGTACTTC
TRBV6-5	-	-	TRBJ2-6	CASRPLGGRGVLTF	TGTGCCAGCCGTCCGCTTGGTGGCCGGGGCGTCCTGACTTTC
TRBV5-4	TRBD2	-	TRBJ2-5	CASSLETSGGETQYF	TGTGCCAGCAGCTTGGAGACTAGCGGGGGAGAGACCCAGTACTTC
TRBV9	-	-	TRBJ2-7	CASSVDVGGDGYEQYF	TGTGCCAGCAGCGTAGACGTCGGGGGAGACGGCTACGAGCAGTACTTC
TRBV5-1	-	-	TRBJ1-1	CASSLNGQNTEAFF	TGCGCCAGCAGCTTGAACGGTCAGAACACTGAAGCTTTCTTT
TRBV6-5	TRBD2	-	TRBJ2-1	CASFGGNENEQFF	TGTGCCAGCTTCGGGGGGAATGAGAATGAGCAGTTCTTC
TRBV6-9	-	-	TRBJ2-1	CASSFRSSDHNEQFF	TGTGCCAGCAGTTTCCGTAGCTCAGACCACAATGAGCAGTTCTTC
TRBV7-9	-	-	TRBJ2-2	CASSSQGGGNTGELFF	TGTGCCAGCAGCTCCCAAGGGGGGGGGAACACCGGGGAGCTGTTTTTT
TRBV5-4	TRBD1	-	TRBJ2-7	CASSLETGSFYEQYF	TGTGCCAGCAGCTTGGAGACAGGGAGTTTCTACGAGCAGTACTTC
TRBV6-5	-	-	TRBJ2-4	CASSRQQGTDIQYF	TGTGCCAGCAGTAGGCAACAGGGGACTGACATTCAGTACTTC
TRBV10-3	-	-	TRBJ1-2	CAISPQRDGYTF	TGTGCCATCAGCCCACAGAGAGATGGCTACACCTTC
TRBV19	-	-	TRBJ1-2	CASSTQQGYGYTF	TGTGCCAGTAGTACCCAACAGGGCTATGGCTACACCTTC
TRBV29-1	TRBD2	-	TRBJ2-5	CSVEDRTSGGVRAETQYF	TGCAGCGTTGAAGATCGGACTAGCGGGGGGGTGAGAGCAGAGACCCAGTACTTC
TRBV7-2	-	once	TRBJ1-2	CASSPDRNYGYTF	TGTGCCAGCAGCCCTGACAGGAACTATGGCTACACCTTC
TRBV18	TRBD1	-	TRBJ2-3	CASSPGTATDTQYF	TGTGCCAGCTCACCCGGGACAGCCACAGATACGCAGTATTTT
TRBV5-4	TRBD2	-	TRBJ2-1	CASSLWGSRLAGAYNEQFF	TGTGCCAGCAGCTTGTGGGGCAGTAGACTAGCGGGGGCATACAATGAGCAGTTCTTC
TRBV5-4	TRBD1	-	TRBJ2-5	CASSAQQGAGETQYF	TGTGCCAGCAGCGCACAACAGGGGGCAGGGGAGACCCAGTACTTC
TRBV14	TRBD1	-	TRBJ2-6	CASSQGQGNSGANVLTF	TGTGCCAGCAGCCAGGGACAGGGGAACTCTGGGGCCAACGTCCTGACTTTC
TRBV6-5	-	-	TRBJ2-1	CASSLENEQFF	TGTGCCAGCAGTCTAGAAAATGAGCAGTTCTTC
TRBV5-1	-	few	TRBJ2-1	CASSGGHRPYNEQFF	TGCGCCAGCAGCGGGGGACATCGGCCTTACAATGAGCAGTTCTTC
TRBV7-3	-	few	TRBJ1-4	CASSLNGGTFSAEKLFF	TGTGCCAGCAGCTTAAACGGTGGGACATTCAGTGCCGAAAAACTGTTTTTT
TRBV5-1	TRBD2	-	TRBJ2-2	CATTDRGDNTGELFF	TGCGCCACCACAGACCGGGGGGACAACACCGGGGAGCTGTTTTTT
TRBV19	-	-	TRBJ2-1	CASSIRGSYSSKSYNEQFF	TGTGCCAGTAGTATCCGGGGTAGTTATTCCTCGAAGTCCTACAATGAGCAGTTCTTC
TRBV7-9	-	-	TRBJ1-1	CASSPQTGNTEAFF	TGTGCCAGCAGCCCCCAGACAGGGAACACTGAAGCTTTCTTT
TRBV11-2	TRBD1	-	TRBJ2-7	CASSYDGQGSYEQYF	TGTGCCAGCAGCTACGACGGACAGGGTTCCTACGAGCAGTACTTC
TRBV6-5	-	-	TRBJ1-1	CASSGQRTEAFF	TGTGCCAGCAGTGGACAGAGGACTGAAGCTTTCTTT
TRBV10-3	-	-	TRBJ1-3	CAISESLRAAGNTIYF	TGTGCCATCAGTGAGTCGTTGAGGGCCGCCGGAAACACCATATATTTT